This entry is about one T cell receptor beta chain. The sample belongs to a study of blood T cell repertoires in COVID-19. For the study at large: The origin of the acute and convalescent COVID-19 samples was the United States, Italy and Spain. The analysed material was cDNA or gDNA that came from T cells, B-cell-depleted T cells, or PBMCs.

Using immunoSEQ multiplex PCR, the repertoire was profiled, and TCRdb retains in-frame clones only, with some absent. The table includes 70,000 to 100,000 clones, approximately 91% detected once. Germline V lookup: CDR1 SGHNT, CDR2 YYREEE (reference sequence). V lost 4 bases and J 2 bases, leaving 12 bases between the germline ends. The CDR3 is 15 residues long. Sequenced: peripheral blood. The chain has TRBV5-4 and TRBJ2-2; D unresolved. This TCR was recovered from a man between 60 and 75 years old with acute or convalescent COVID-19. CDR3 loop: CASSALTDNTGELFF. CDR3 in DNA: TGTGCCAGCAGCGCCCTTACAGATAACACCGGGGAGCTGTTTTTT.